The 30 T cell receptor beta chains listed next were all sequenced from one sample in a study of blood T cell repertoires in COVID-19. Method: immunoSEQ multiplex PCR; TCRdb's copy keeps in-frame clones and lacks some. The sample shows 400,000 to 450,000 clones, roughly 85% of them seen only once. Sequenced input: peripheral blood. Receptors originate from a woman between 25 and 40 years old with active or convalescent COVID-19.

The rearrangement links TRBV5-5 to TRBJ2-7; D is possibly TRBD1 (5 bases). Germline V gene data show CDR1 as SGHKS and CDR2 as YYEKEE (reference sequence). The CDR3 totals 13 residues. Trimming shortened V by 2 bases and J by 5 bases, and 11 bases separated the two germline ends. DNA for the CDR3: TGTGCCAGCAGCTTATCAGGGTTGCACGAGCAGTACTTC. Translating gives CASSLSGLHEQYF.

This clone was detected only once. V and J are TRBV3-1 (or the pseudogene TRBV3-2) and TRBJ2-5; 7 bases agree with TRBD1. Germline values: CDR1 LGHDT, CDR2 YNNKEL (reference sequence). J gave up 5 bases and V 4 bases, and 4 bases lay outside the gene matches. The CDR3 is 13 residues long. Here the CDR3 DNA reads TGTGCCAGCAGCCTGACAGGGTCGGAGACCCAGTACTTC. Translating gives CASSLTGSETQYF.

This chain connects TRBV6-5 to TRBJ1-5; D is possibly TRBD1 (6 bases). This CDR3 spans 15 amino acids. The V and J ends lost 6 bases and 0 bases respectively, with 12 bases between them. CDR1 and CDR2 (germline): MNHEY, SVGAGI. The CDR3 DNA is TGTGCCAGCAGGAGACAGGACAATAGCAATCAGCCCCAGCATTTT. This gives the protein CASRRQDNSNQPQHF.

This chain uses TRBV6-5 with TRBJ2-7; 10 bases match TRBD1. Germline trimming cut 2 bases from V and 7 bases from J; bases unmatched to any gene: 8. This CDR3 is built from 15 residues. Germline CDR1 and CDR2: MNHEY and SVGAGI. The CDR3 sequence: CASSYDRQGAWEQYF. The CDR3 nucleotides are TGTGCCAGCAGTTACGATCGACAGGGGGCCTGGGAGCAGTACTTC.

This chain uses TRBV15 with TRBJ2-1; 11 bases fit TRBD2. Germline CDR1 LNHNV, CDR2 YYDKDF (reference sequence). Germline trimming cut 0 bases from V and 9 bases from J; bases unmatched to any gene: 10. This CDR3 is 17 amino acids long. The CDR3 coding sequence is TGTGCCACCAGCAGAGATCGGAGTAGCGGGGGGGCGGGTGAGCAGTTCTTC. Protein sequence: CATSRDRSSGGAGEQFF. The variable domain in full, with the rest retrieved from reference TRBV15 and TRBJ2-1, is DAMVIQNPRYQVTQFGKPVTLSCSQTLNHNVMYWYQQKSSQAPKLLFHYYDKDFNNEADTPDNFQSRRPNTSFCFLDIRSPGLGDTAMYLCATSRDRSSGGAGEQFFGPGTRLTVL.

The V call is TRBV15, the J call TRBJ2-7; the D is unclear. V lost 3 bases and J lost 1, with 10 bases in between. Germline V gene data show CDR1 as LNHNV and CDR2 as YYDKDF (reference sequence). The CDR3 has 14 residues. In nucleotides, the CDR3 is TGTGCCACCAGCAGCCACACGCCGTCCTACGAGCAGTACTTC. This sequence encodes CATSSHTPSYEQYF. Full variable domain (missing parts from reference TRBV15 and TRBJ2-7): DAMVIQNPRYQVTQFGKPVTLSCSQTLNHNVMYWYQQKSSQAPKLLFHYYDKDFNNEADTPDNFQSRRPNTSFCFLDIRSPGLGDTAMYLCATSSHTPSYEQYFGPGTRLTVT.

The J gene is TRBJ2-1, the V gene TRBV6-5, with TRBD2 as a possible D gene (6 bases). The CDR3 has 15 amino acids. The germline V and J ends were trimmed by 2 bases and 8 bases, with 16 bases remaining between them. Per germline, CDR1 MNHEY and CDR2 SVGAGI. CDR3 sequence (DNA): TGTGCCAGCAGTTACACAATGGAGGGCCTAGATGAGCAGTTCTTC. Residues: CASSYTMEGLDEQFF.

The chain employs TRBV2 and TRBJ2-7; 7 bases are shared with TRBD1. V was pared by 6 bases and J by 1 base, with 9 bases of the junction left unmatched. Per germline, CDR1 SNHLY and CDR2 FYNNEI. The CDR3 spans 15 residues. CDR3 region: CASRGDRAPSYEQYF. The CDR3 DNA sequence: TGTGCCAGCAGAGGAGACAGGGCCCCTTCCTACGAGCAGTACTTC.

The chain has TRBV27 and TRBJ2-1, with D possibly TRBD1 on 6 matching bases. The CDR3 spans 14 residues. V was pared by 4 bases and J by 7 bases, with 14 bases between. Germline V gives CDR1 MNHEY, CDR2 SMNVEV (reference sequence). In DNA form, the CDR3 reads TGTGCCAGCAGTTCACAGGGCGGTTGGAATGAGCAGTTCTTC. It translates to CASSSQGGWNEQFF.

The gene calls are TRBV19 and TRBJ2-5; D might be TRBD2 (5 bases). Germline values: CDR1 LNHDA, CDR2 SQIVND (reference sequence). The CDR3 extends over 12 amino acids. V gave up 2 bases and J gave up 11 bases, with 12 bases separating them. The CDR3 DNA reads TGTGCCAGTAGTATACTCAATAGCGTTCAGTACTTC. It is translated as CASSILNSVQYF.

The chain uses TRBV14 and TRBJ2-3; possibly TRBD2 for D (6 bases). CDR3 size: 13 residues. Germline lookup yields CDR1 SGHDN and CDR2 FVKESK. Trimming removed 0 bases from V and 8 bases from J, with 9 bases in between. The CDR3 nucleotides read TGTGCCAGCAGCCAAGAGGGGGAGGCTACGCAGTATTTT. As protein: CASSQEGEATQYF.

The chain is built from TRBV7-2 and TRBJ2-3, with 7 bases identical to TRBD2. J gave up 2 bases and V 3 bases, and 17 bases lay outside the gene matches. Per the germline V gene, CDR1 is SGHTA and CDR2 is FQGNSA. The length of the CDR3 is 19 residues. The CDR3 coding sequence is TGTGCCAGCAGCTTGAGGCGCCTAGCGGAGCCTGGGGCCACAGATACGCAGTATTTT. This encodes CASSLRRLAEPGATDTQYF.

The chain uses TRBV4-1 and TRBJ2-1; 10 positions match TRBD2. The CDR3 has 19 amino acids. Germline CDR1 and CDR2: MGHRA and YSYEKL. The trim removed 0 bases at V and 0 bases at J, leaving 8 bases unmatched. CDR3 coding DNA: TGCGCCAGCAGCCAAGATGGACTAGCGGAGAGGCCCTCCTACAATGAGCAGTTCTTC. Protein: CASSQDGLAERPSYNEQFF.

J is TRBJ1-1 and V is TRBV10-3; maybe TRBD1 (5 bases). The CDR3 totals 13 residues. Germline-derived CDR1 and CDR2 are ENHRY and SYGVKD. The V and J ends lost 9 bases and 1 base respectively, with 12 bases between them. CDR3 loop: CAISGLKNTEAFF. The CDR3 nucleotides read TGTGCCATATCGGGACTGAAGAACACTGAAGCTTTCTTT.

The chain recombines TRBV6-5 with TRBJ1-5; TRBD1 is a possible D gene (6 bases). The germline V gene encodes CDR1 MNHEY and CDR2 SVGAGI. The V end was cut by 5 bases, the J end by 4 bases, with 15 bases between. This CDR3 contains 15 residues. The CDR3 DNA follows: TGTGCCAGCAGTCAAACCAGGGGCGGGAATCAGCCCCAGCATTTT. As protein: CASSQTRGGNQPQHF.

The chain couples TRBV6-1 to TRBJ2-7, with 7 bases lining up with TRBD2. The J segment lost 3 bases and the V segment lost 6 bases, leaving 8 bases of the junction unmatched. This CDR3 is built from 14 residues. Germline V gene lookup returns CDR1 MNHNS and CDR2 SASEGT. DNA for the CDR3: TGTGCCAGCAGAGGGCTTAGCGGGTTCTACGAGCAGTACTTC. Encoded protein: CASRGLSGFYEQYF.

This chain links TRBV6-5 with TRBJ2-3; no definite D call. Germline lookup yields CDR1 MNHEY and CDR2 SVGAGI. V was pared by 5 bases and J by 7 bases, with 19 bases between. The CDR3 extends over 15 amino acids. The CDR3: CASSTVGSGDNTQYF. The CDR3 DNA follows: TGTGCCAGCAGTACCGTTGGGTCCGGTGACAATACGCAGTATTTT.

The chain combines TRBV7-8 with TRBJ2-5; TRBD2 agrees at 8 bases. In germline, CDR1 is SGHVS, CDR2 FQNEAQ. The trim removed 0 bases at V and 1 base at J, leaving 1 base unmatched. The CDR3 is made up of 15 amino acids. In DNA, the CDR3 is TGTGCCAGCAGCTTAGCACGGGGGGGCCAAGAGACCCAGTACTTC. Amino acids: CASSLARGGQETQYF.

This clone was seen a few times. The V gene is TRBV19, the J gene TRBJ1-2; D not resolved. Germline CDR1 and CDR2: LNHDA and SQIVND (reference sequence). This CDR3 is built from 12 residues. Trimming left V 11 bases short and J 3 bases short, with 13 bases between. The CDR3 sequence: CASEGFDYGYTF. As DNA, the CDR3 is TGTGCCTCCGAGGGTTTCGACTATGGCTACACCTTC.

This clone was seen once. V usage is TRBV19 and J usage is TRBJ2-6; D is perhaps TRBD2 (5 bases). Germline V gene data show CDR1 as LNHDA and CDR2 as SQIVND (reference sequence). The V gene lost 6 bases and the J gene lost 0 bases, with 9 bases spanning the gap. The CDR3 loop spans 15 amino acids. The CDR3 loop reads CASRFEGSGANVLTF. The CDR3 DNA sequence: TGTGCCAGTAGGTTCGAGGGCTCTGGGGCCAACGTCCTGACTTTC.

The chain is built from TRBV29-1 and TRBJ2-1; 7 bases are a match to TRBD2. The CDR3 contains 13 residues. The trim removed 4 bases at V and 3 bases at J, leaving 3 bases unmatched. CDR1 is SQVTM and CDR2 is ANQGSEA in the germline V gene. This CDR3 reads CSVGGGGYNEQFF. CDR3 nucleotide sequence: TGCAGCGTTGGGGGGGGAGGCTACAATGAGCAGTTCTTC.

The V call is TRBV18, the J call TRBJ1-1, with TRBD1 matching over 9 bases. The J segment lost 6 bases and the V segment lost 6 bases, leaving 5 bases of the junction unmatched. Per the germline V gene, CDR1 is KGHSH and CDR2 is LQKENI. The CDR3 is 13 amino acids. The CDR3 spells CASSTGGRPEAFF. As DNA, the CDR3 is TGTGCCAGCTCCACAGGGGGCCGACCTGAAGCTTTCTTT.

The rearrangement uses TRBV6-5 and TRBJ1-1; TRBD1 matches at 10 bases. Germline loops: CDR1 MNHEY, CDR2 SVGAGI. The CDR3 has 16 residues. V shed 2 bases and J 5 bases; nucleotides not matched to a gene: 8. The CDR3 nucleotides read TGTGCCAGCAGTTACGGGACAGGGGTTCCTAGGACTGAAGCTTTCTTT. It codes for CASSYGTGVPRTEAFF.

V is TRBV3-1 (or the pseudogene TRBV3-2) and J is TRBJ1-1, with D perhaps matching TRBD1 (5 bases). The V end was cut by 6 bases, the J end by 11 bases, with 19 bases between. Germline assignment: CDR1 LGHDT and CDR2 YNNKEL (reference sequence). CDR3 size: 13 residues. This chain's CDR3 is CASRGEPSSRAFF. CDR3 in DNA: TGTGCCAGCAGAGGGGAACCGTCCTCAAGGGCTTTCTTT.

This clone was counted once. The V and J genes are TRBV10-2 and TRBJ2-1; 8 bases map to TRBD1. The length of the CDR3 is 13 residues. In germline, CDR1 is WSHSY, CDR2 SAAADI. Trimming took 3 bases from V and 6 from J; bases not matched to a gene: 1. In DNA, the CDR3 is TGCGCCAGCAGTGAAGGGACAGGCAATGAGCAGTTCTTC. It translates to CASSEGTGNEQFF.

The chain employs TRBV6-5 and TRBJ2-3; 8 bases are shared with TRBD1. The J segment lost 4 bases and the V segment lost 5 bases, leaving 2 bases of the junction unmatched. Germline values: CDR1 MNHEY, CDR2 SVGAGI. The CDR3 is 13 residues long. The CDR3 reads CASSRTGPDTQYF. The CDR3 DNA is TGTGCCAGCAGTAGGACAGGGCCAGATACGCAGTATTTT.

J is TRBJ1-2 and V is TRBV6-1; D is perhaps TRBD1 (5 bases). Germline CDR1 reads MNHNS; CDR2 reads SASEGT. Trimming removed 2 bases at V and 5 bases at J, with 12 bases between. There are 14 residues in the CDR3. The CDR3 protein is CASSEQGSFYGYTF. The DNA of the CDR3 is TGTGCCAGCAGTGAACAGGGATCCTTTTATGGCTACACCTTC.

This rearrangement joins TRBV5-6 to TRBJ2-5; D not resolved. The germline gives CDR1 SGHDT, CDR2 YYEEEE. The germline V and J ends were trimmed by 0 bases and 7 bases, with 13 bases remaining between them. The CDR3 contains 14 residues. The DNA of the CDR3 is TGTGCCAGCAGCTTGGTTCGCTGGCAGGCGACCCAGTACTTC. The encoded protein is CASSLVRWQATQYF.

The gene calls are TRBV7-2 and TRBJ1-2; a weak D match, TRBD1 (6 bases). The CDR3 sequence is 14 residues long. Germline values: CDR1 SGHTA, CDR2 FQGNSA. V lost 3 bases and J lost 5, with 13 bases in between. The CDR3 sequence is CASSFAGGGYGYTF. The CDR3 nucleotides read TGTGCCAGCAGCTTCGCGGGGGGCGGTTATGGCTACACCTTC.

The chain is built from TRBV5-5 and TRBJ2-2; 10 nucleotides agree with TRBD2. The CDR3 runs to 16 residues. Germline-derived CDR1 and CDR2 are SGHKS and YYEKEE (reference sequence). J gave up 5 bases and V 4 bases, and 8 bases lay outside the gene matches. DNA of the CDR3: TGTGCCAGCAGCCCCCGACTAGCGGGCGGAACCGGGGAGCTGTTTTTT. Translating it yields CASSPRLAGGTGELFF.